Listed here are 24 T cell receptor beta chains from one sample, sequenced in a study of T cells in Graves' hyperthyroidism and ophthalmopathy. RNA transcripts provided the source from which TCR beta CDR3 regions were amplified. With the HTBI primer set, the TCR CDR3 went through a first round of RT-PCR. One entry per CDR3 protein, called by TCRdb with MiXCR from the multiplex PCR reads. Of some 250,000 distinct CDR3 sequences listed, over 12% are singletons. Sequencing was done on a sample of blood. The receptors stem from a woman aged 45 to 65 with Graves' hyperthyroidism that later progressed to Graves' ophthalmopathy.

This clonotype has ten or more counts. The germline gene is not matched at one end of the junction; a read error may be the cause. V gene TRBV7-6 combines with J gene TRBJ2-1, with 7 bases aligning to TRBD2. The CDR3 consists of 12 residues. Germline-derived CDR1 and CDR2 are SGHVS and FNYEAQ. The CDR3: CASSLADHEQFF. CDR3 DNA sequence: TGTGCCAGCAGCCTAGCGGATCATGAGCAGTTCTTC.

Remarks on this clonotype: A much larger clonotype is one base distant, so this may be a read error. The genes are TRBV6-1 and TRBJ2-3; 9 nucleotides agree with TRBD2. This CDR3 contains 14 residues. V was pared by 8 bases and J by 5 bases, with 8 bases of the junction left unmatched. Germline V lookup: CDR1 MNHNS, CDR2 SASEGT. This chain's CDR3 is CASGTSRRIDTQYF. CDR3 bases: TGTGCCAGCGGGACTAGCAGGCGCATAGATACGCAGTATTTT.

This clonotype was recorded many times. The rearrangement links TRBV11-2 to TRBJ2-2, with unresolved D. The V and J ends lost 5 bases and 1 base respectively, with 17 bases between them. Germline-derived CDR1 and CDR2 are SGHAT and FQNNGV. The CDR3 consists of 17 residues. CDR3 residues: CASSPGPAGWNTGELFF. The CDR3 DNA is TGTGCCAGCAGCCCCGGGCCGGCAGGCTGGAACACCGGGGAGCTGTTTTTT.

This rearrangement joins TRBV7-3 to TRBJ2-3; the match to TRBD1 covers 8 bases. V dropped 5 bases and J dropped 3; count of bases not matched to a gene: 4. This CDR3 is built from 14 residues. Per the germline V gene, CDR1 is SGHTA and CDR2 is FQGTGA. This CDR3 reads CASSPWDRTDTQYF. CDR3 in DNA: TGTGCCAGCAGCCCCTGGGACAGGACAGATACGCAGTATTTT. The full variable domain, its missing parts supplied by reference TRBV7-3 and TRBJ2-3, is GAGVSQTPSNKVTEKGKYVELRCDPISGHTALYWYRQSLGQGPEFLIYFQGTGAADDSGLPNDRFFAVRPEGSVSTLKIQRTERGDSAVYLCASSPWDRTDTQYFGPGTRLTVL.

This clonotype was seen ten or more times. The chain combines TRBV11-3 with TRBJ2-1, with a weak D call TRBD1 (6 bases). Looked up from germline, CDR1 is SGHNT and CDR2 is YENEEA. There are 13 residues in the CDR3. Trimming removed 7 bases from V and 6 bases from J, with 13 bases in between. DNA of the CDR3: TGTGCCAGCAAGGGGGAGCTCGTCAATGAGCAGTTCTTC. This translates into CASKGELVNEQFF.

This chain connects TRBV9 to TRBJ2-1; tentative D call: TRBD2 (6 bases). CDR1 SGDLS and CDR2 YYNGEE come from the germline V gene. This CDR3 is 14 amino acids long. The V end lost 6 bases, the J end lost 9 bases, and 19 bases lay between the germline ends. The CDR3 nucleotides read TGTGCCAGCACGCGGGAACTAGCAGGTGGTGAGCAGTTCTTC. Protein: CASTRELAGGEQFF.

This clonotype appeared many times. As DNA, the CDR3 is TGTGCCAGCAGCTCCAGGGGGAGAGGATACGAGCAGTACTTC. This codes for CASSSRGRGYEQYF. The chain employs TRBV7-9 and TRBJ2-7, with 7 bases identical to TRBD1. V was pared by 4 bases and J by 4 bases, with 7 bases of the junction left unmatched. This CDR3 region has 14 residues. Germline-derived CDR1 and CDR2 are SEHNR and FQNEAQ (reference sequence).

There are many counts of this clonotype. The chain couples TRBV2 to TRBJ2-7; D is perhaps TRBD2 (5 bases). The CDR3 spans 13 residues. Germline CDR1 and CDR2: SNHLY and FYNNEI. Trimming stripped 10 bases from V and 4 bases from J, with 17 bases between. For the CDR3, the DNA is TGTGCCATAAACCTCGGGATCTCGTACGAGCAGTACTTC. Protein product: CAINLGISYEQYF.

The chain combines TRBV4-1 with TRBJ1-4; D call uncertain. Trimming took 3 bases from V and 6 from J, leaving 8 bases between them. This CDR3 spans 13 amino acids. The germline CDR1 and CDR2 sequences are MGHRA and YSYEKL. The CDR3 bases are TGCGCCAGCAGCCAGGTAGATGATGAAAAACTGTTTTTT. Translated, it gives CASSQVDDEKLFF.

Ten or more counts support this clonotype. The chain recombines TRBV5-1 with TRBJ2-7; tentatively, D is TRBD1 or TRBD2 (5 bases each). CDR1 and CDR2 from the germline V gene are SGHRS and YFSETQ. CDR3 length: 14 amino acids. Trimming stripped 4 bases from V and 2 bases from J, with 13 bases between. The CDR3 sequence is CASSPGTVTYEQYF. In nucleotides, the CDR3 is TGCGCCAGCAGCCCCGGGACGGTGACCTACGAGCAGTACTTC.

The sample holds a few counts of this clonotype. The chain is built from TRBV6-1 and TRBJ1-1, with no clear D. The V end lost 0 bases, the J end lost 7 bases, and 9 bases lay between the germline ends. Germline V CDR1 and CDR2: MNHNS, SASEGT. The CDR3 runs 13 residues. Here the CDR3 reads CASSEAAQFEAFF. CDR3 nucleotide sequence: TGTGCCAGCAGTGAAGCCGCACAGTTTGAAGCTTTCTTT.

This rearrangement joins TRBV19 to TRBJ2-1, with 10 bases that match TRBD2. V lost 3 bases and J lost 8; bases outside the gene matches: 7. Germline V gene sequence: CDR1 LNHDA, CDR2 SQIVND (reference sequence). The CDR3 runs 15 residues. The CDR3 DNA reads TGTGCCAGTAGTATCGGTAGCGGGAGGATCGATGAGCAGTTCTTC. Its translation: CASSIGSGRIDEQFF.

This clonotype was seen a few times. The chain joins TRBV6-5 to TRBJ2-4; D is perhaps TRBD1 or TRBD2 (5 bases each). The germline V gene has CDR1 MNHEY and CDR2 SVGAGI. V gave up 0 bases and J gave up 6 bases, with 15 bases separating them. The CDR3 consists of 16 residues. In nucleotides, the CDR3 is TGTGCCAGCAGTTACTCTGGGACGGTAAGAGGAAACATTCAGTACTTC. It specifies CASSYSGTVRGNIQYF.

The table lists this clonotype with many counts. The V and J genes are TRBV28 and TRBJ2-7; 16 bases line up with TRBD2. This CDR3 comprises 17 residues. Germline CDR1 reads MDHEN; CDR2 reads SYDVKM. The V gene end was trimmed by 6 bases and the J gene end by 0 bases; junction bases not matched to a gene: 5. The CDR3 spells CASSWGLAGGSSYEQYF. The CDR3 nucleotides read TGTGCCAGCAGCTGGGGACTAGCGGGAGGGAGCTCCTACGAGCAGTACTTC.

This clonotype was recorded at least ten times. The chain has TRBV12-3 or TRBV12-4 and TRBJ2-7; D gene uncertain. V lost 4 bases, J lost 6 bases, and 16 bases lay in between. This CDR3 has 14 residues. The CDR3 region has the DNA TGTGCCAGCAGTTCTTCCGGGCCCAGAGGCGAGCAGTACTTC. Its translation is CASSSSGPRGEQYF.

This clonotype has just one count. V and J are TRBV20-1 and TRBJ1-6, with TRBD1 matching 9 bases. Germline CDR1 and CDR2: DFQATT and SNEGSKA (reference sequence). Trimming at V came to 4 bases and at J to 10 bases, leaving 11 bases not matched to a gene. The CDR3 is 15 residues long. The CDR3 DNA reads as TGCAGTGCTACCCCTCGGACAGGGGAGGGATCACCCCTCCACTTT. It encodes CSATPRTGEGSPLHF.

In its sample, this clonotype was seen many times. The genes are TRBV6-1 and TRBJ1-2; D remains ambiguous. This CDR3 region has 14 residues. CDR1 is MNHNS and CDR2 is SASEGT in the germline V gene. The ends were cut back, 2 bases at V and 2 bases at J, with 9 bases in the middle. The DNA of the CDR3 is TGTGCCAGCAGTGAACTCACAGCAAACTATGGCTACACCTTC. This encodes CASSELTANYGYTF.

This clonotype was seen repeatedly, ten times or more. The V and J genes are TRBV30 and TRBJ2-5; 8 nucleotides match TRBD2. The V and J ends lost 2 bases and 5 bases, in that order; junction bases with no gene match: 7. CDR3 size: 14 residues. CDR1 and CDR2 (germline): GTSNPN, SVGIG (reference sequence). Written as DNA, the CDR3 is TGTGCCTGGAGTACCCTCGGGAGGGTTGAGACCCAGTACTTC. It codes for CAWSTLGRVETQYF. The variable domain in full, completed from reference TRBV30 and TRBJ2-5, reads SQTIHQWPATLVQPVGSPLSLECTVEGTSNPNLYWYRQAAGRGLQLLFYSVGIGQISSEVPQNLSASRPQDRQFILSSKKLLLSDSGFYLCAWSTLGRVETQYFGPGTRLLVL.

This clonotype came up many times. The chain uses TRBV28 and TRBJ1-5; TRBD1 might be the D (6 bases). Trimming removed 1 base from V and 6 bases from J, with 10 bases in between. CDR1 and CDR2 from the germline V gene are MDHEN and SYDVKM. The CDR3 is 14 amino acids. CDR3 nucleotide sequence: TGTGCCAGCAGTTTATTCGAGGGGGGTCAGCCCCAGCATTTT. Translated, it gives CASSLFEGGQPQHF.

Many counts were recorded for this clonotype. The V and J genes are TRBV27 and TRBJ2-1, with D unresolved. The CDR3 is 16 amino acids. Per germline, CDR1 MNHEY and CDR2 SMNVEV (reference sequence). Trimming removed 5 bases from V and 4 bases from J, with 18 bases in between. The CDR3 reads CASSQNPALGYNEQFF. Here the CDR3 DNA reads TGTGCCAGCAGTCAGAACCCCGCCCTGGGATACAATGAGCAGTTCTTC.

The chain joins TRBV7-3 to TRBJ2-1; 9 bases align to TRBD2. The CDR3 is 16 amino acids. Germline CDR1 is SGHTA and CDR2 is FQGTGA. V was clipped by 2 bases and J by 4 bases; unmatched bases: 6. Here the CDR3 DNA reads TGTGCCAGCAGCTTAGAGTCTAGCGGGACTTACAATGAGCAGTTCTTC. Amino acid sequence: CASSLESSGTYNEQFF.

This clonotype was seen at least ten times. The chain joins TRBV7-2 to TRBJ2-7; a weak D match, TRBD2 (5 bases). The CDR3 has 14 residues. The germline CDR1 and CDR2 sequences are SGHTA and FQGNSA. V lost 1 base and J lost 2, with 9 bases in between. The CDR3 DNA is TGTGCCAGCAGCTTAGGTAGCGCAACCTACGAGCAGTACTTC. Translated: CASSLGSATYEQYF.

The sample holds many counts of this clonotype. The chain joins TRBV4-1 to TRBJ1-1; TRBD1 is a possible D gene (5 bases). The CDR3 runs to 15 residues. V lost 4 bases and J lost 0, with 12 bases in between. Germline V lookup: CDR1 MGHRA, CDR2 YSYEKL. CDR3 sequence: CASSRAGYLNTEAFF. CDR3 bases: TGCGCCAGCAGCCGTGCAGGGTACCTGAACACTGAAGCTTTCTTT.

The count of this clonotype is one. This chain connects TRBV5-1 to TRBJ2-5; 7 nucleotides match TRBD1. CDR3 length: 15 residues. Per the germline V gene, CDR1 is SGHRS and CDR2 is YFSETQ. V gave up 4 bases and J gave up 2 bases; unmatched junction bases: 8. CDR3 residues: CASSTLGTAQETQYF. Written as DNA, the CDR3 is TGCGCCAGCAGCACCCTCGGGACAGCACAAGAGACCCAGTACTTC. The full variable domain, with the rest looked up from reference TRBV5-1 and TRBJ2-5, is KAGVTQTPRYLIKTRGQQVTLSCSPISGHRSVSWYQQTPGQGLQFLFEYFSETQRNKGNFPGRFSGRQFSNSRSEMNVSTLELGDSALYLCASSTLGTAQETQYFGPGTRLLVL.